These 32 T cell receptor beta chains were sequenced from one sample in a study of shared clonotypes between healthy human individuals. Only CD45RO-negative cells positively selected for CCR7 counted as naive CD8 cells, so terminally differentiated effector memory CD45RA+ cells were excluded. Produced via immunoSEQ multiplex PCR; TCRdb's table is partial and in-frame only. The table lists 760,000 or so clones, approximately 96% of them singletons, with less than 0.25% in the top ten. The sample was naive CD8+ T cells sorted from blood. The receptors derive from a man aged 25-45 years in good health.

The CDR3 reads CASKSPGLAYEQYF. The CDR3 DNA sequence: TGCGCCAGTAAATCCCCGGGACTAGCCTACGAGCAGTACTTC. The chain joins TRBV10-2 to TRBJ2-7; 8 nucleotides align to TRBD2. Germline assignment: CDR1 WSHSY and CDR2 SAAADI. V was clipped by 9 bases and J by 2 bases; unmatched bases: 9. The CDR3 spans 14 residues.

The rearrangement uses TRBV7-9 and TRBJ1-1; D possibly corresponds to TRBD1 (5 bases). CDR1 is SEHNR and CDR2 is FQNEAQ in the germline V gene (reference sequence). V lost 7 bases and J 4 bases, leaving 16 bases between the germline ends. This CDR3 has 14 amino acids. The CDR3 loop is CASKPPQGLTEAFF. Here the CDR3 DNA reads TGTGCCAGCAAACCCCCGCAGGGTCTCACTGAAGCTTTCTTT.

The gene calls are TRBV5-4 and TRBJ2-7; perhaps TRBD2 as D (5 bases). The CDR3 has 13 residues. CDR1 and CDR2 (germline): SGHNT, YYREEE (reference sequence). With 1 base removed from V and 1 base from J, the gap between germline ends came to 6 bases. CDR3: CASSLTSSYEQYF. CDR3 in DNA: TGTGCCAGCAGCTTGACTAGTTCCTACGAGCAGTACTTC.

Concerning this clone: Other DNA sequences in the same sample also yield this CDR3. The V and J genes are TRBV6-5 and TRBJ1-1; 7 nucleotides agree with TRBD1. Trimming removed 9 bases from V and 0 bases from J; junction bases left unmatched: 4. The germline V gene has CDR1 MNHEY and CDR2 SVGAGI. This CDR3 region has 13 residues. CDR3 amino acids: CASKTGMNTEAFF. The DNA of the CDR3 is TGTGCCAGTAAGACAGGGATGAACACTGAAGCTTTCTTT.

The chain carries TRBV11-2 and TRBJ2-3; 7 nucleotides line up with TRBD2. V shed 2 bases and J 5 bases; nucleotides not matched to a gene: 7. The CDR3 contains 15 residues. The germline gives CDR1 SGHAT, CDR2 FQNNGV. CDR3 loop: CASSLNLAAIDTQYF. The CDR3 DNA sequence: TGTGCCAGCAGCTTAAACCTAGCGGCCATAGATACGCAGTATTTT. The full variable domain, with the rest looked up from reference TRBV11-2 and TRBJ2-3, is EAGVAQSPRYKIIEKRQSVAFWCNPISGHATLYWYQQILGQGPKLLIQFQNNGVVDDSQLPKDRFSAERLKGVDSTLKIQPAKLEDSAVYLCASSLNLAAIDTQYFGPGTRLTVL.

The rearrangement joins TRBV5-6 to TRBJ1-5; weak D call: TRBD1 (5 bases). V dropped 5 bases and J dropped 6 bases, with 18 bases sitting between them. The CDR3 loop spans 15 amino acids. Germline loops: CDR1 SGHDT, CDR2 YYEEEE. The CDR3 nucleotides are TGTGCCAGCAGTCAAGTAGGGGAGGTAGGTCAGCCCCAGCATTTT. Protein product: CASSQVGEVGQPQHF.

The chain carries TRBV23-1 and TRBJ2-7; TRBD1 matches 11 bases. TRBV23-1 is an ORF; its function is uncertain. V shed 6 bases, J shed 9 bases, and the junction held 16 bases outside the gene matches. The CDR3 contains 16 residues. This CDR3 reads CASSPTGQGGCVGQYF. For the CDR3, the DNA is TGCGCCAGCAGCCCCACGGGACAGGGGGGATGTGTAGGGCAGTACTTC.

This chain links TRBV14 with TRBJ2-5, with TRBD1 as a possible D gene (6 bases). Trimming cost V 2 bases and J 4 bases, with 11 bases left between them. The germline V gene has CDR1 SGHDN and CDR2 FVKESK. The CDR3 spans 14 residues. CDR3 sequence reads: CASSQLGARETQYF. The DNA for the CDR3 is TGTGCCAGCAGCCAACTGGGGGCACGAGAGACCCAGTACTTC. The complete variable domain, with remaining parts taken from reference TRBV14 and TRBJ2-5, reads EAGVTQFPSHSVIEKGQTVTLRCDPISGHDNLYWYRRVMGKEIKFLLHFVKESKQDESGMPNNRFLAERTGGTYSTLKVQPAELEDSGVYFCASSQLGARETQYFGPGTRLLVL.

This chain joins TRBV9 and TRBJ2-1; TRBD2 agrees at 7 bases. The V segment lost 4 bases and the J segment 5 bases; nucleotides outside the gene matches: 9. CDR1 is SGDLS and CDR2 is YYNGEE in the germline V gene. This CDR3 is 15 amino acids long. DNA for the CDR3: TGTGCCAGCAGCCGTACTCCGGGACTACACAATGAGCAGTTCTTC. Protein: CASSRTPGLHNEQFF.

The chain has TRBV29-1 and TRBJ2-7; 12 nucleotides match TRBD2. Per the germline V gene, CDR1 is SQVTM and CDR2 is ANQGSEA. V shed 4 bases and J 7 bases; nucleotides not matched to a gene: 8. The CDR3 has 14 residues. The CDR3 nucleotides are TGCAGCGTTGCCGGACTAGCGGGACCTACAGAGCAGTACTTC. This encodes CSVAGLAGPTEQYF.

The gene calls are TRBV19 and TRBJ1-1; D is possibly TRBD1 (6 bases). The germline V and J ends were trimmed by 5 bases and 7 bases, with 17 bases remaining between them. CDR3 size: 14 residues. The germline V gene encodes CDR1 LNHDA and CDR2 SQIVND (reference sequence). CDR3 region: CASSHGGQGYEAFF. CDR3 bases: TGTGCCAGTAGTCATGGGGGGCAGGGGTATGAAGCTTTCTTT.

V usage is TRBV27 and J usage is TRBJ2-1; no reliable D call. The CDR3 sequence is 17 residues long. Trimming stripped 7 bases from V and 6 bases from J, with 25 bases between. Germline loops: CDR1 MNHEY, CDR2 SMNVEV (reference sequence). The chain's CDR3 is CASTFVRPGGVSNEQFF. The CDR3, as DNA: TGTGCCAGCACCTTTGTTAGGCCAGGCGGAGTATCCAATGAGCAGTTCTTC.

Note on this clone: The junction differs from germline at one of its ends, possibly a read error. The chain links TRBV4-3 to TRBJ2-1; D not resolved. CDR1 and CDR2 from the germline V gene are LGHNA and YSLEER. This CDR3 is 15 amino acids long. The CDR3 region has the DNA TGCGCCAGCAGCGCAAGATCGAGCTCCTCCAATGAGCAGTTCTTC. Its protein product is CASSARSSSSNEQFF.

The sample holds one count of this clone. V and J are TRBV19 and TRBJ2-7, with D possibly TRBD1 on 6 matching bases. The CDR3 contains 16 residues. The germline V gene has CDR1 LNHDA and CDR2 SQIVND (reference sequence). V lost 5 bases, J lost 1 base, and 18 bases lay in between. CDR3 amino acids: CASSVVGNRDSYEQYF. The CDR3 region has the DNA TGTGCCAGTAGTGTCGTAGGGAACAGGGATTCCTACGAGCAGTACTTC.

This sequence joins TRBV29-1 and TRBJ2-3, with D perhaps TRBD1 (5 bases). The CDR3 extends over 16 amino acids. Germline V gene sequence: CDR1 SQVTM, CDR2 ANQGSEA. The V end lost 6 bases, the J end lost 3 bases, and 22 bases lay between the germline ends. The CDR3 coding sequence is TGCAGCGTCCTTAAACAAGCAGGGTTTGGGACAGATACGCAGTATTTT. Translation: CSVLKQAGFGTDTQYF.

This clone is a singleton in its sample. The chain uses TRBV9 and TRBJ2-7; D tentatively reads TRBD1 or TRBD2 (5 bases each). The CDR3 totals 14 residues. V lost 3 bases, J lost 3 bases, and 13 bases lay in between. From germline, CDR1 is SGDLS and CDR2 YYNGEE. The CDR3 DNA sequence: TGTGCCAGCAGCGCAGGGACCGACTACTACGAGCAGTACTTC. This translates into CASSAGTDYYEQYF.

V is TRBV29-1 and J is TRBJ1-2; D is undetermined. This CDR3 spans 12 amino acids. Germline V gives CDR1 SQVTM, CDR2 ANQGSEA. The V end was cut by 0 bases, the J end by 8 bases, with 10 bases between. The CDR3 DNA reads as TGCAGCGTTGAAGATGACGTCTTGGGCTACACCTTC. Translation gives CSVEDDVLGYTF.

The chain employs TRBV11-2 and TRBJ2-2, with a weak D call TRBD1 (6 bases). The CDR3 is made up of 15 amino acids. The germline gives CDR1 SGHAT, CDR2 FQNNGV. Between the trimmed V and J ends, which lost 4 bases and 2 bases, there was a span of 11 bases. This CDR3 reads CASSSGTPNTGELFF. CDR3 in DNA: TGTGCCAGCAGCTCCGGGACACCCAACACCGGGGAGCTGTTTTTT.

Of note for this clone: The sample has other DNA sequences that encode this CDR3 too. V is TRBV29-1 and J is TRBJ1-1; D not resolved. The germline V and J ends were trimmed by 3 bases and 2 bases, with 4 bases remaining between them. The CDR3 totals 11 residues. CDR1 and CDR2 from the germline V gene are SQVTM and ANQGSEA. The chain's CDR3 is CSVDTNTEAFF. CDR3 bases: TGCAGCGTTGATACAAACACTGAAGCTTTCTTT.

The chain is built from TRBV27 and TRBJ2-7; 8 bases align to TRBD1. Per the germline V gene, CDR1 is MNHEY and CDR2 is SMNVEV (reference sequence). After removal of 6 bases from V and 0 bases from J, the junction contained 10 bases not matched to a gene. The CDR3 sequence is 16 residues long. The CDR3 loop is CASSLKPGQASYEQYF. CDR3 sequence (DNA): TGTGCCAGCAGCTTAAAGCCGGGACAGGCCTCCTACGAGCAGTACTTC.

The count of this clone is one. The chain links TRBV19 to TRBJ2-7, with D possibly matching TRBD2 (5 bases). Trimming removed 3 bases from V and 7 bases from J, with 16 bases in between. CDR3 length: 14 residues. CDR1 LNHDA and CDR2 SQIVND come from the germline V gene (reference sequence). CDR3 sequence reads: CASSIPGPQREQYF. CDR3 nucleotide sequence: TGTGCCAGTAGTATCCCTGGGCCTCAGCGGGAGCAGTACTTC.

The chain couples TRBV5-1 to TRBJ2-7; D is unresolved. There are 13 residues in the CDR3. The ends were cut back, 0 bases at V and 5 bases at J, with 9 bases in the middle. CDR1 is SGHRS and CDR2 is YFSETQ in the germline V gene. CDR3 amino acids: CASSLGRGDEQYF. The CDR3 nucleotides read TGCGCCAGCAGCTTGGGACGAGGCGACGAGCAGTACTTC. Filled out from reference TRBV5-1 and TRBJ2-7, the complete variable domain reads KAGVTQTPRYLIKTRGQQVTLSCSPISGHRSVSWYQQTPGQGLQFLFEYFSETQRNKGNFPGRFSGRQFSNSRSEMNVSTLELGDSALYLCASSLGRGDEQYFGPGTRLTVT.

J is TRBJ2-1 and V is TRBV29-1, with unresolved D. CDR1 SQVTM and CDR2 ANQGSEA come from the germline V gene. This CDR3 has 11 amino acids. Trimming took 6 bases from V and 8 from J, leaving 11 bases between them. The CDR3 nucleotides read TGCAGCGTCGGTAGGACGTATGAGCAGTTCTTC. It translates to CSVGRTYEQFF.

This chain joins TRBV2 and TRBJ2-7, with D perhaps matching TRBD2 (6 bases). The CDR3 is made up of 15 amino acids. CDR1 is SNHLY and CDR2 is FYNNEI in the germline V gene. V shed 6 bases and J shed 3 bases, with 18 bases lying between them. CDR3 sequence (DNA): TGTGCCAGCAGCGAGAGACAGCCGCGGGACTACGAGCAGTACTTC. It is translated as CASSERQPRDYEQYF.

This clone has a single count. The V gene is TRBV11-1, the J gene TRBJ2-3, with a possible D match to TRBD2 (6 bases). Germline-derived CDR1 and CDR2 are SGHAT and FQDESV (reference sequence). The CDR3 runs to 14 residues. V lost 1 base and J lost 4, with 9 bases in between. CDR3 coding DNA: TGTGCCAGCAGCTTAGTCTCTAGCGCAGATACGCAGTATTTT. As protein: CASSLVSSADTQYF. Complete variable domain (other parts from reference TRBV11-1 and TRBJ2-3): EAEVAQSPRYKITEKSQAVAFWCDPISGHATLYWYRQILGQGPELLVQFQDESVVDDSQLPKDRFSAERLKGVDSTLKIQPAELGDSAMYLCASSLVSSADTQYFGPGTRLTVL.

In its sample, this clone was seen once. The rearrangement uses TRBV7-9 and TRBJ1-5, with a tentative D call TRBD1 (5 bases). The germline V and J ends were trimmed by 1 base and 6 bases, with 10 bases remaining between them. The CDR3 runs to 14 residues. Germline-derived CDR1 and CDR2 are SEHNR and FQNEAQ (reference sequence). Written as DNA, the CDR3 is TGTGCCAGCAGCTTAGGGGCAGGGATTCAGCCCCAGCATTTT. It codes for CASSLGAGIQPQHF. The full variable domain, with the rest looked up from reference TRBV7-9 and TRBJ1-5, is DTGVSQNPRHKITKRGQNVTFRCDPISEHNRLYWYRQTLGQGPEFLTYFQNEAQLEKSRLLSDRFSAERPKGSFSTLEIQRTEQGDSAMYLCASSLGAGIQPQHFGDGTRLSIL.

This chain uses TRBV11-2 with TRBJ2-2, with D hard to call. This CDR3 contains 12 residues. In germline, CDR1 is SGHAT, CDR2 FQNNGV. Trimming removed 6 bases at V and 5 bases at J, with 7 bases between. CDR3 sequence (DNA): TGTGCCAGCAGTCATATAACCGGGGAGCTGTTTTTT. Its protein is CASSHITGELFF. Drawing the rest from reference TRBV11-2 and TRBJ2-2, the complete variable domain is EAGVAQSPRYKIIEKRQSVAFWCNPISGHATLYWYQQILGQGPKLLIQFQNNGVVDDSQLPKDRFSAERLKGVDSTLKIQPAKLEDSAVYLCASSHITGELFFGEGSRLTVL.

Remarks on this clone: Compared with germline, one end of the junction differs, possibly owing to a read error. The rearrangement uses TRBV4-3 and TRBJ2-7; D possibly corresponds to TRBD2 (6 bases). Germline V CDR1 and CDR2: LGHNA, YSLEER. The CDR3 runs 10 residues. CDR3 region: CASSPPRGIF. CDR3 nucleotide sequence: TGCGCCAGCAGCCCACCGCGGGGAATTTTC.

The J gene is TRBJ2-1, the V gene TRBV27; D unclear. With 0 bases removed from V and 7 bases from J, the gap between germline ends came to 7 bases. The germline V gene encodes CDR1 MNHEY and CDR2 SMNVEV (reference sequence). This CDR3 comprises 13 residues. CDR3 protein: CASSLSQMNEQFF. CDR3 DNA: TGTGCCAGCAGTTTATCGCAGATGAATGAGCAGTTCTTC.

The J gene is TRBJ2-1, the V gene TRBV2; D is tentatively TRBD1 or TRBD2 (5 bases each). V lost 6 bases and J lost 1, with 13 bases in between. Germline CDR1 SNHLY, CDR2 FYNNEI. The CDR3 extends over 15 amino acids. In DNA, the CDR3 is TGTGCCAGCAGAATCCGGGACCATTCCTACAATGAGCAGTTCTTC. It specifies CASRIRDHSYNEQFF.

The gene calls are TRBV18 and TRBJ2-1; 14 bases map to TRBD2. J was trimmed by 15 bases and V by 5 bases; bases with no gene match: 15. The germline V gene has CDR1 KGHSH and CDR2 LQKENI. The CDR3 runs 16 residues. This chain's CDR3 is CASSSPGLAGVSLSFF. The CDR3 region has the DNA TGTGCCAGCTCATCCCCGGGACTAGCGGGAGTGTCGCTTTCGTTCTTC.

The rearrangement uses TRBV6-5 and TRBJ2-7; 8 bases are shared with TRBD1. Germline values: CDR1 MNHEY, CDR2 SVGAGI. CDR3 length: 14 residues. J was trimmed by 6 bases and V by 0 bases; bases with no gene match: 4. CDR3 protein: CASSYSSTGVEQYF. The CDR3 DNA sequence: TGTGCCAGCAGTTACTCCTCGACAGGGGTCGAGCAGTACTTC.